This T cell receptor (beta chain) was recovered during a study of beta chain features in type 1 diabetes. Overall study context: All samples yielded roughly 100 million examined sorted cells.

This clone was counted between two and nine times. Its cognate antigen is unknown. General study findings and limits: Cells expressing TCR highly could be over-represented by cDNA sequencing.

Trimming left V 3 bases short and J 3 bases short, with 13 bases between. Per germline, CDR1 SGHDT and CDR2 YYEEEE. This CDR3 has 14 residues. CD45RO/CCR7/CD25/CD127/CD95/CD27 staining was used to isolate CD4+ naive, central memory, regulatory and stem cell-like memory cells by sorting. Every isolated RNA sample was fully reverse transcribed, so sequencing captured expressed TCRB transcripts. TCRdb keeps only in-frame clones here, not all; method: immunoSEQ multiplex PCR. The table lists hundreds of thousands of clones, roughly an eighth of them singletons, with 0.017% in the top ten. This chain links TRBV5-6 with TRBJ2-7; perhaps TRBD1 as D (6 bases). The sample taken for sequencing was naive CD4+ T cells from blood. The clonotype was recovered from a young man in good health. This CDR3 is CASSSSRGNYEQYF. The CDR3 DNA reads as TGTGCCAGCAGCTCTTCCAGGGGAAACTACGAGCAGTACTTC.